The rows below give T cell receptor beta chains drawn from one sample of a study of graft-versus-host responses after intestinal transplantation. Sequencing was performed with immunoSEQ multiplex PCR; in TCRdb, only in-frame clones are kept and a portion is missing. Of 20,000 to 25,000 clones in the sample, approximately 89% were seen once. Specimen: PBMCs, collected about 69 days after intestinal transplantation. These receptors came from a human patient who received an intestinal transplant, so some T cells may come from the graft donor. CDR3s include the opening cysteine and the closing phenylalanine or tryptophan. The D gene is left open where the match is weak. Only some rows state a clone size, as once, few, many or a class for expanded clones.

v_call,j_call,d_call,clone_size,cdr3_nt,cdr3_aa
TRBV27,TRBJ2-6,TRBD1,-,TGTGCCAGCAGTACAGGACAGGGGCCTGGGGCCAACGTCCTGACTTTC,CASSTGQGPGANVLTF
TRBV4-3,TRBJ2-7,-,-,TGCGCCAGCAGCCCCCCGGGACAACCCTACGAGCAGTACTTC,CASSPPGQPYEQYF
TRBV7-8,TRBJ1-6,-,-,TGTGCCAGCAGCACCGACAGGAGCTCCTATAATTCACCCCTCCACTTT,CASSTDRSSYNSPLHF
TRBV4-1,TRBJ2-1,-,-,TGCGCCAGCTCAGGCGTGATCCGGGGGTACAATGAGCAGTTCTTC,CASSGVIRGYNEQFF
TRBV5-1,TRBJ2-1,-,-,TGCGCCAGCAGCTTAGAGGGGATTGAGCAGTTCTTC,CASSLEGIEQFF
TRBV14,TRBJ2-1,TRBD1,-,TGTGCCAGCAGCCCCCGACAGGGGGAGTCCTACAATGAGCAGTTCTTC,CASSPRQGESYNEQFF
TRBV30,TRBJ2-3,-,-,TGTGCCTGGAGTGCAGGATGGTTTGCAGATACGCAGTATTTT,CAWSAGWFADTQYF
TRBV7-6,TRBJ1-1,TRBD1,-,TGTGCCAGCAGCTTAGCCACAGGGGCGAACACTGAAGCTTTCTTT,CASSLATGANTEAFF
TRBV4-3,TRBJ1-2,-,-,TGCGCCAGCAGCCAAGAAGGTGCAGCAGGCTATGGCTACACCTTC,CASSQEGAAGYGYTF
TRBV6-1,TRBJ2-5,TRBD1,-,TGTGCCAGCAGGCCGGGACAGGGGATGGGAGAGACCCAGTACTTC,CASRPGQGMGETQYF
TRBV7-9,TRBJ2-1,-,-,TGTGCCGGAGAATATTCCACTAGCTTCGCCTACAATGAGCAGTTCTTC,CAGEYSTSFAYNEQFF
TRBV7-7,TRBJ2-3,TRBD1,-,TGTGCCAGCAGTTCACAGGGGTTCGGAGATACGCAGTATTTT,CASSSQGFGDTQYF
TRBV4-3,TRBJ2-7,-,once,TGCGCCAGCAGCCAAGAGTATCCGTCCGGGGTGATCTACGAGCAGTACTTC,CASSQEYPSGVIYEQYF
TRBV11-2,TRBJ2-7,-,-,TGTGCCAGCAGTAAGACCATATCGGACCGGGGCTCCTACGAGCAGTACTTC,CASSKTISDRGSYEQYF
TRBV5-1,TRBJ1-1,TRBD1,-,TGCGCCAGCACCCCGGACAGGGTGAACACTGAAGCTTTCTTT,CASTPDRVNTEAFF
TRBV5-8,TRBJ2-3,TRBD1,-,TGTGCCAGCAGCAAGGGACAGGGAGACACAGATACGCAGTATTTT,CASSKGQGDTDTQYF
TRBV7-8,TRBJ2-1,-,once,TGTGCCAGCAGCTTGGGCGGACACAATGAGCAGTTCTTC,CASSLGGHNEQFF
TRBV11-2,TRBJ2-5,TRBD1,-,TGTGCCAGCAGCTTAGAGGGACAGGGTCCCCAAGAGACCCAGTACTTC,CASSLEGQGPQETQYF
TRBV7-2,TRBJ2-3,-,-,TGTGCCAGCAGCTTTACCTTCTCCGAGAGAGGGACAGATACGCAGTATTTT,CASSFTFSERGTDTQYF
TRBV4-1,TRBJ2-1,-,-,TGCGCCAGCAGCCTAGGACAGTCCTACAATGAGCAGTTCTTC,CASSLGQSYNEQFF
TRBV15,TRBJ2-7,TRBD2,-,TGTGCCACCAGCAGAGATCTCAGGGAGGGCCTGCGCGAGCAGTACTTC,CATSRDLREGLREQYF
TRBV28,TRBJ2-2,-,-,TGTGCCAGCAGTTTGGACCATATCCGGGCCCGGACGAACACCGGGGAGCTGTTTTTT,CASSLDHIRARTNTGELFF
TRBV19,TRBJ2-6,-,-,TGTGCCAGTAGTTCCGGATGGGACGCGAGCTCTGGGGCCAACGTCCTGACTTTC,CASSSGWDASSGANVLTF
TRBV4-1,TRBJ1-1,-,-,TGCGCCAGCAGCCAAAACCCCCCGTGGGGGGGGGCCGTGTTGACTGAAGCTTTCTTT,CASSQNPPWGGAVLTEAFF
TRBV4-1,TRBJ2-1,TRBD1,-,TGCGCCAGCAGCCACGACAGGGCCGTCAGGAACAATGAGCAGTTCTTC,CASSHDRAVRNNEQFF
TRBV29-1,TRBJ2-7,-,-,TGCAGCGTTGTATCAGGGAACGAGCAGTACTTC,CSVVSGNEQYF
TRBV11-3,TRBJ2-1,-,-,TGTGCCAGCAGCTTTAGCGATGAGCAGTTCTTC,CASSFSDEQFF
TRBV10-1,TRBJ2-3,-,once,TGCGCCAGCAAAAGGGACGCCTCCACAGATACGCAGTATTTT,CASKRDASTDTQYF
TRBV15,TRBJ2-7,-,-,TGTGCCACCAGCAGAGATCACACAGGGATTACCTACGAGCAGTACTTC,CATSRDHTGITYEQYF
TRBV30,TRBJ1-1,-,-,TGTGCCTGGAGTGTAGGAGTGAACACTGAAGCTTTCTTT,CAWSVGVNTEAFF
TRBV19,TRBJ2-1,TRBD2,-,TGTGCCAGTAGTATAGGTCTAGCGGGGGGAAATGAGCAGTTCTTC,CASSIGLAGGNEQFF
TRBV6-4,TRBJ2-7,-,-,TGTGCCAGCAGTGACCCGAGGGAATCCTACGAGCAGTACTTC,CASSDPRESYEQYF
TRBV4-1,TRBJ1-3,-,-,TGCGCCAGCAGCCAACCTAGGGATGGAAACACCATATATTTT,CASSQPRDGNTIYF
TRBV5-1,TRBJ2-7,-,-,TGCGCCAGCAGCTCCCGACAGGGAGGTTGGTACGAGCAGTACTTC,CASSSRQGGWYEQYF
TRBV7-9,TRBJ1-5,-,-,TGTGCCAGCAGCTATATGGGGTATAATCAGCCCCAGCATTTT,CASSYMGYNQPQHF
TRBV4-1,TRBJ2-2,-,-,TGCGCCAGCAGCCAAGTGGCCTTAAACACCGGGGAGCTGTTTTTT,CASSQVALNTGELFF
TRBV29-1,TRBJ2-2,TRBD1,-,TGCAGCGTTGAAGGAGTAATGGGACAGGGGTTCGGGGAGCTGTTTTTT,CSVEGVMGQGFGELFF
TRBV6-4,TRBJ1-2,TRBD1,-,TGTGCCAGCAGTATGGACCAGGGGGCGTCTGGCTACACCTTC,CASSMDQGASGYTF
TRBV11-2,TRBJ2-1,-,-,TGTGCCAGCAGCCTGGCCAGCCTGGACTACAATGAGCAGTTCTTC,CASSLASLDYNEQFF
TRBV11-2,TRBJ2-7,-,-,TGTGCCAGCAGCTTAGATCTTCTCGAGCAGTACTTC,CASSLDLLEQYF
TRBV6-6,TRBJ1-1,-,-,TGTGCCACCTGTCGGGACCTCTACACTGAAGCTTTCTTT,CATCRDLYTEAFF
TRBV5-1,TRBJ2-3,-,-,TGCGCCAGCAGCTTGGCAGACAGGTTGACAGATACGCAGTATTTT,CASSLADRLTDTQYF
TRBV7-8,TRBJ2-7,TRBD1,once,TGTGCCAGCAGCTTATTCGGGACAGGGATAGTCTACGAGCAGTACTTC,CASSLFGTGIVYEQYF
TRBV14,TRBJ1-1,-,-,TGTGCCAGCAGCCTTGCATGGGGCACTGAAGCTTTCTTT,CASSLAWGTEAFF
TRBV15,TRBJ1-4,-,-,TGTGCCACCAGCAGAAGTTCGGGGTCTAATGAAAAACTGTTTTTT,CATSRSSGSNEKLFF
TRBV4-3,TRBJ1-6,-,once,TGCGCCAGCAGCCCGGGGGCGAATTCACCCCTCCACTTT,CASSPGANSPLHF
TRBV7-9,TRBJ2-5,-,-,TGTGCCAGCAGCTTAGCGCATGGCGGGGAGACCCAGTACTTC,CASSLAHGGETQYF
TRBV7-2,TRBJ2-7,TRBD1,-,TGTGCCAGCAGCTTCCGCCGACAGGGGCACGAGCAGTACTTC,CASSFRRQGHEQYF